The T cell receptor (delta chain) under discussion was sequenced for a study of γδ T cells in repeated Plasmodium falciparum infection. Study-level background: Malian children with intense seasonal malaria exposure were compared with matched Australian children. Study conclusions and caveats: Compared with Australian children, Malian Vdelta2-negative repertoires seemed more clonal, less diverse, less shared.

This clone was seen repeatedly, ten times or more. Its antigen is currently unknown. The protein that TCRdb holds for this DNA derives from a much larger clone and differs from the translated DNA at residue 10, which likely indicates a read error; the protein shown here is translated from the DNA. Flow sorting of PBMC yielded separate Vgamma9/Vdelta2+ and Vdelta2-negative gammadelta T cell populations for bulk repertoire analysis. TCRdb re-called the multiplex PCR reads via CATT. The sample records tens of thousands of delta-chain clones, 1.7% being singletons. Germline CDR1 and CDR2: GEAIGNYY and EKD. This CDR3 spans 16 amino acids. Deletions cut 3 bases from V and 0 bases from J, with 16 bases between.

The genes are TRDV2 and TRDJ1; D ambiguous. The J gene comes from matching the DNA to germline here; TCRdb lacks it. The TCR sequence derives from a pool of human donors (malaria-infected and uninfected, not separated). Sequencing was performed on gamma-delta T cells from blood. The CDR3 protein is CACDALYTLHTDKLIF. The DNA for the CDR3 is TGTGCCTGTGACGCTCTATATACCTTGCACACCGATAAACTCATCTTT.